This record concerns one T cell receptor (beta chain) sequence. The CDR3 sequence is 15 residues long. Trimming took 4 bases from V and 0 from J; bases not matched to a gene: 4. Germline CDR1 SGHAT, CDR2 FQNNGV. These data are taken from a study of radiotherapy plus CTLA-4 blockade in lung cancer. Ipilimumab-mediated CTLA-4 blockade plus focal radiation was given to patients having chemo-refractory metastatic non-small-cell lung cancer. Clones were read by immunoSEQ multiplex PCR, and TCRdb kept only the in-frame ones, dropping some. The repertoire holds tens of thousands of clones, with about 72% as singletons.

This sequence was found in a human donor with non-small cell lung cancer who had stable disease on radiotherapy plus ipilimumab. V gene TRBV11-2 combines with J gene TRBJ2-3; 7 nucleotides agree with TRBD1. This material consisted of peripheral blood, taken from a patient treated with radiotherapy plus ipilimumab. The CDR3 bases are TGTGCCAGCAGCTCATACAGGGGCAGCACAGATACGCAGTATTTT. As protein: CASSSYRGSTDTQYF.